This T cell receptor (beta chain) was identified in a study of cytomegalovirus exposure and HLA in healthy donors. This clone was seen only a few times. Its antigen is not known. The CDR3 spans 16 residues. The germline gives CDR1 SGHTA, CDR2 FQGNSA. Deletions cut 1 base from V and 3 bases from J, with 15 bases between. Study conclusions and caveats: The authors later linked a missense DCLRE1C variant to TCR beta V- and J-gene trimming. There was a cluster of highly shared sequence variants that was likely a sequencing artifact. Per a later analysis, about 18,000 TCR beta sequences showed association with HLA alleles at 0.05 false discovery rate.

60 Vbeta and 13 Jbeta primers were used in PCR. TCRdb's copy holds only in-frame clones and misses some; the assay was immunoSEQ multiplex PCR. The sample carries roughly 120,000 clones, over 60% recorded once. The sequence was collected from a woman aged 35 to 49 in good health and CMV-seropositive. The V and J genes are TRBV7-2 and TRBJ1-1, with D unresolved. Input material: PBMCs. Here the CDR3 reads CASSLGGKGRYTEAFF. The CDR3 nucleotides are TGTGCCAGCAGCTTAGGAGGTAAAGGTCGGTACACTGAAGCTTTCTTT. The variable domain in full, completed from reference TRBV7-2 and TRBJ1-1, reads GAGVSQSPSNKVTEKGKDVELRCDPISGHTALYWYRQSLGQGLEFLIYFQGNSAPDKSGLPSDRFSAERTGGSVSTLTIQRTQQEDSAVYLCASSLGGKGRYTEAFFGQGTRLTVV.